The 23 T cell receptor beta chains below were found in one sample sequenced in a study of blood T cells in healthy people across ages. Through a sample-barcoded 5' primer and a J-beta primer mix, a second PCR was run for about 6 to 11 cycles. Using its own MiXCR run on the 5' RACE reads, TCRdb lists one record per CDR3 protein. The sample shows 700,000 to 950,000 distinct CDR3 sequences, around 40% of them seen only once. Sequencing was done on a sample of blood. The source is a woman aged 55-69 years in good health.

This clonotype was counted only a few times. This chain uses TRBV20-1 with TRBJ2-5; D call uncertain. V gave up 6 bases and J gave up 2 bases, with 16 bases separating them. The CDR3 totals 14 residues. CDR1 and CDR2 from the germline V gene are DFQATT and SNEGSKA (reference sequence). CDR3 loop: CSANDPLGQETQYF. In DNA form, the CDR3 reads TGCAGTGCAAACGACCCCTTAGGGCAAGAGACCCAGTACTTC.

The rearrangement joins TRBV7-9 to TRBJ2-1; the match to TRBD2 covers 9 bases. V was clipped by 5 bases and J by 7 bases; unmatched bases: 9. Germline V lookup: CDR1 SEHNR, CDR2 FQNEAQ (reference sequence). This CDR3 contains 15 residues. CDR3 DNA: TGTGCCAGCAGCGTCGCTAGCGGGGCGAGTAATGAGCAGTTCTTC. This encodes CASSVASGASNEQFF.

This clonotype came up a few times. The CDR3 here is CASRLTRDREPGAEKLFF. CDR3 nucleotide sequence: TGCGCCAGCAGACTGACCCGGGACAGGGAACCCGGGGCTGAAAAACTGTTTTTT. The chain couples TRBV4-1 to TRBJ1-4, with 9 bases aligning to TRBD1. CDR1 is MGHRA, CDR2 YSYEKL, per germline. The CDR3 extends over 18 amino acids. V was pared by 6 bases and J by 7 bases, with 18 bases of the junction left unmatched.

The V gene is TRBV27, the J gene TRBJ2-6, with TRBD1 as a possible D gene (6 bases). Germline assignment: CDR1 MNHEY and CDR2 SMNVEV (reference sequence). This CDR3 spans 16 amino acids. Between the trimmed V and J ends, which lost 5 bases and 2 bases, there was a span of 13 bases. CDR3 coding DNA: TGTGCCAGCAGTCCCCCACAGGGCGCTGGGGCCAACGTCCTGACTTTC. This codes for CASSPPQGAGANVLTF.

J is TRBJ2-1 and V is TRBV12-3 or TRBV12-4; D gene uncertain. This CDR3 contains 14 residues. Trimming removed 1 base at V and 6 bases at J, with 10 bases between. CDR3 sequence (DNA): TGTGCCAGCAGTTTAGTCCGGGCCCCCAATGAGCAGTTCTTC. Residues: CASSLVRAPNEQFF.

The V gene is TRBV29-1, the J gene TRBJ2-6; 8 bases fit TRBD1. The junction had 5 bases not matched to a gene; V was cut back by 7 bases and J by 0 bases. The V gene's germline CDR1 is SQVTM and CDR2 ANQGSEA. The CDR3 is 15 amino acids. CDR3 region: CSEDRGSSGANVLTF. The DNA of the CDR3 is TGCAGCGAAGACAGGGGAAGCTCTGGGGCCAACGTCCTGACTTTC.

This chain uses TRBV27 with TRBJ2-3; 14 nucleotides align to TRBD2. Unmatched junction bases numbered 6, after V lost 7 bases and J lost 9 bases. Germline CDR1 is MNHEY and CDR2 is SMNVEV (reference sequence). CDR3 size: 14 residues. This CDR3 reads CASTPGLAGETQYF. In nucleotides, the CDR3 is TGTGCCAGCACCCCGGGACTAGCGGGAGAAACGCAGTATTTT.

This clonotype was counted a few times. This chain uses TRBV30 with TRBJ1-2, with unresolved D. Germline loops: CDR1 GTSNPN, CDR2 SVGIG (reference sequence). The CDR3 is made up of 13 amino acids. Trimming removed 0 bases from V and 6 bases from J, with 11 bases in between. The CDR3 here is CAWSVDAGNGYTF. The CDR3 nucleotides are TGTGCCTGGAGTGTAGATGCGGGGAATGGCTACACCTTC.

CDR3 bases: TGCAGTGCTCAACTAGCGGGAGGTCCATCCTACGAGCAGTACTTC. This codes for CSAQLAGGPSYEQYF. The chain links TRBV20-1 to TRBJ2-7; the match to TRBD2 covers 12 bases. The CDR3 consists of 15 residues. V was pared by 5 bases and J by 1 base, with 6 bases of the junction left unmatched. Germline V gene lookup returns CDR1 DFQATT and CDR2 SNEGSKA (reference sequence).

This clonotype was observed at least ten times. V gene TRBV28 combines with J gene TRBJ2-6; 8 bases map to TRBD1. The CDR3 is 16 residues long. With 9 bases clipped from V and 0 bases from J, the junction kept 7 bases outside the gene matches. Germline V gives CDR1 MDHEN, CDR2 SYDVKM. As DNA, the CDR3 is TGTGCCAGTAACAGGGGGAACCCCTCTGGGGCCAACGTCCTGACTTTC. The encoded protein is CASNRGNPSGANVLTF.

This clonotype was counted a few times. It may be a read error: a sequence one base away is much more abundant. This chain connects TRBV6-5 to TRBJ2-5, with D tentatively TRBD1 (6 bases). Matching the DNA end better, TRBJ2-7 makes the J call doubtful. The germline V gene has CDR1 MNHEY and CDR2 SVGAGI. CDR3 length: 13 residues. The CDR3 DNA follows: TGTGCCAGCAGTTACCGGGACAACTACGAGCAGTACTTC. Its translation: CASSYRDNYEQYF.

The rearrangement joins TRBV7-2 to TRBJ1-2; TRBD1 might be the D (6 bases). The germline V gene has CDR1 SGHTA and CDR2 FQGNSA. The V end lost 5 bases, the J end lost 6 bases, and 10 bases lay between the germline ends. The CDR3 is 12 residues long. As DNA, the CDR3 is TGTGCCAGCAGCGAGTACAGGGATGGCTACACCTTC. Translation: CASSEYRDGYTF. Complete variable domain (other parts from reference TRBV7-2 and TRBJ1-2): GAGVSQSPSNKVTEKGKDVELRCDPISGHTALYWYRQSLGQGLEFLIYFQGNSAPDKSGLPSDRFSAERTGGSVSTLTIQRTQQEDSAVYLCASSEYRDGYTFGSGTRLTVV.

The chain is built from TRBV27 and TRBJ1-5, with D hard to call. The germline CDR1 and CDR2 sequences are MNHEY and SMNVEV (reference sequence). This CDR3 is built from 15 residues. Trimming removed 2 bases at V and 0 bases at J, with 8 bases between. The CDR3 DNA sequence: TGTGCCAGCAGTTTAGGGTGCGATAGCAATCAGCCCCAGCATTTT. Protein sequence: CASSLGCDSNQPQHF.

The V call is TRBV18, the J call TRBJ2-1, with a weak D call TRBD1 (6 bases). V lost 5 bases and J 5 bases, leaving 25 bases between the germline ends. Germline V gene data show CDR1 as KGHSH and CDR2 as LQKENI. The CDR3 covers 18 residues. This chain's CDR3 is CASSFRQAFASGHNEQFF. The CDR3, as DNA: TGTGCCAGCTCATTCCGACAGGCTTTTGCCTCTGGGCACAATGAGCAGTTCTTC.

In regard to this clonotype: One junction end does not reproduce the germline sequence, and a read error may be involved. J is TRBJ2-7 and V is TRBV3-1; 7 bases match TRBD2. The CDR3 has 17 residues. Germline V lookup: CDR1 LGHDT, CDR2 YNNKEL (reference sequence). The DNA for the CDR3 is TGTGCCAGCAGCCAAGATCTCGGGCGGGGGAGGACGTACGAGCGGTACTTC. The encoded protein is CASSQDLGRGRTYERYF.

V gene TRBV11-2 combines with J gene TRBJ2-7, with D hard to call. Looked up from germline, CDR1 is SGHAT and CDR2 is FQNNGV. The CDR3 has 12 residues. The V end was cut by 7 bases, the J end by 2 bases, with 9 bases between. DNA for the CDR3: TGTGCCAGCACCTCTAACGCCTACGAGCAGTACTTC. The encoded protein is CASTSNAYEQYF. The full variable domain, its missing parts supplied by reference TRBV11-2 and TRBJ2-7, is EAGVAQSPRYKIIEKRQSVAFWCNPISGHATLYWYQQILGQGPKLLIQFQNNGVVDDSQLPKDRFSAERLKGVDSTLKIQPAKLEDSAVYLCASTSNAYEQYFGPGTRLTVT.

The chain has TRBV29-1 and TRBJ2-1; 8 bases are a match to TRBD2. The CDR3 contains 16 residues. Germline trimming cut 7 bases from V and 5 bases from J; bases unmatched to any gene: 16. Germline-derived CDR1 and CDR2 are SQVTM and ANQGSEA. The DNA for the CDR3 is TGCAGCGCCCCGAAAGGCAGCGGGGGAACCGACAATGAGCAGTTCTTC. It yields the protein CSAPKGSGGTDNEQFF.

The table lists this clonotype with many counts. The chain is built from TRBV7-2 and TRBJ2-5; possibly TRBD2 for D (6 bases). The CDR3 contains 15 residues. CDR1 SGHTA and CDR2 FQGNSA come from the germline V gene. The V and J ends lost 5 bases and 5 bases respectively, with 18 bases between them. The CDR3 DNA reads as TGTGCCAGCAGCCCTAGGAGGGTCTCGGGGGAGACCCAGTACTTC. Protein product: CASSPRRVSGETQYF.

Many counts were recorded for this clonotype. J is TRBJ2-3 and V is TRBV29-1, with unresolved D. The germline CDR1 and CDR2 sequences are SQVTM and ANQGSEA. The CDR3 covers 12 residues. V lost 8 bases and J lost 9, with 18 bases in between. In DNA form, the CDR3 reads TGCAGCCCGAGGAACAGACCAACAACGCAGTATTTT. Amino acid sequence: CSPRNRPTTQYF.

This clonotype came up a few times. This chain links TRBV30 with TRBJ1-1; D is possibly TRBD1 (5 bases). Looked up from germline, CDR1 is GTSNPN and CDR2 is SVGIG (reference sequence). The V end lost 4 bases, the J end lost 0 bases, and 9 bases lay between the germline ends. There are 13 residues in the CDR3. The CDR3 coding sequence is TGTGCCTGGAACCTACAGGTGAACACTGAAGCTTTCTTT. Translating gives CAWNLQVNTEAFF. Using reference TRBV30 and TRBJ1-1 for the parts outside the CDR3, the full variable domain is SQTIHQWPATLVQPVGSPLSLECTVEGTSNPNLYWYRQAAGRGLQLLFYSVGIGQISSEVPQNLSASRPQDRQFILSSKKLLLSDSGFYLCAWNLQVNTEAFFGQGTRLTVV.

In this sample, this clonotype turned up many times. The J gene is TRBJ2-1, the V gene TRBV4-2; 9 bases match TRBD1. Germline V gene data show CDR1 as LGHNA and CDR2 as YNFKEQ. J was trimmed by 4 bases and V by 1 base; bases with no gene match: 8. This CDR3 is 17 amino acids long. The CDR3 nucleotides are TGTGCCAGCAGCCAAGTTGGCCGGGACAGGGTATACAATGAGCAGTTCTTC. It yields the protein CASSQVGRDRVYNEQFF.

V gene TRBV15 combines with J gene TRBJ1-2; D not certain. V was cut by 5 bases and J by 8 bases, with 18 bases left in between. Per the germline V gene, CDR1 is LNHNV and CDR2 is YYDKDF (reference sequence). This CDR3 has 14 amino acids. Written as DNA, the CDR3 is TGTGCCACCAGCCTCCAGACCCTTTCGAGGGGCTACACCTTC. It codes for CATSLQTLSRGYTF. The full variable domain, in which reference TRBV15 and TRBJ1-2 provide the parts outside the CDR3, is DAMVIQNPRYQVTQFGKPVTLSCSQTLNHNVMYWYQQKSSQAPKLLFHYYDKDFNNEADTPDNFQSRRPNTSFCFLDIRSPGLGDTAMYLCATSLQTLSRGYTFGSGTRLTVV.

The chain joins TRBV5-5 to TRBJ1-1; TRBD1 is a possible D gene (5 bases). Looked up from germline, CDR1 is SGHKS and CDR2 is YYEKEE (reference sequence). This CDR3 has 14 residues. V dropped 4 bases and J dropped 3 bases, with 13 bases sitting between them. CDR3 bases: TGTGCCAGCAGCCACGGGACGGTGGACACTGAAGCTTTCTTT. Translating it yields CASSHGTVDTEAFF. Supplemented by reference TRBV5-5 and TRBJ1-1, the full variable domain reads DAGVTQSPTHLIKTRGQQVTLRCSPISGHKSVSWYQQVLGQGPQFIFQYYEKEERGRGNFPDRFSARQFPNYSSELNVNALLLGDSALYLCASSHGTVDTEAFFGQGTRLTVV.